This record concerns one T cell receptor (beta chain) sequence. The data derive from a study of blood T cell repertoires in COVID-19. Study details: Samples representing acute and convalescent COVID-19 were sourced from the United States, Italy and Spain. PBMCs, B-cell-depleted T cells, or T cells provided the cDNA or gDNA that made up the material.

The V gene's germline CDR1 is SNHLY and CDR2 FYNNEI. Trimming cost V 2 bases and J 7 bases; bases outside gene matches: 6. CDR3 length: 15 residues. Original handling: Reference gene primers were amplified, and this amplification served to estimate nucleated cell counts. The table came from immunoSEQ multiplex PCR; TCRdb's copy has only in-frame clones and leaves some out. The V and J calls and clone size come from that table; D and trimming were worked out from the DNA. Among under 550,000 clones listed, around 90% were seen once. This TCR derives from a man aged 18 to 30 with COVID-19, enrolled during active disease. The sequencing input was peripheral blood. This rearrangement joins TRBV2 to TRBJ1-2; 11 positions match TRBD1. The chain's CDR3 is CASSEIGQGARGYTF. The CDR3 nucleotides read TGTGCCAGCAGTGAAATAGGACAGGGGGCGCGTGGCTACACCTTC.